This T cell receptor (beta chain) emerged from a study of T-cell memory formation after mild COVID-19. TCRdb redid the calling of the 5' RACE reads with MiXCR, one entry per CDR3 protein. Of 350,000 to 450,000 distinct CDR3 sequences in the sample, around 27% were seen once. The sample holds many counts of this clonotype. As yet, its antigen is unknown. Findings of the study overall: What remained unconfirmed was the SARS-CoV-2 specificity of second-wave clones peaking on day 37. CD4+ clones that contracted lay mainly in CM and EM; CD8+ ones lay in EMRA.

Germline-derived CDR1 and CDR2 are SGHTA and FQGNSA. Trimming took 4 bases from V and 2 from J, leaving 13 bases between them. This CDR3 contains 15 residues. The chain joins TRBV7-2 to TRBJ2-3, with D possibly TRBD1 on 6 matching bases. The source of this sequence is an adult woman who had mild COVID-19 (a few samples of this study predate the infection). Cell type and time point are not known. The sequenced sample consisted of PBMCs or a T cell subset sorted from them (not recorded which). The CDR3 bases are TGTGCCAGCAGCTCTCCTCGGACAGCCACAGATACGCAGTATTTT. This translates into CASSSPRTATDTQYF. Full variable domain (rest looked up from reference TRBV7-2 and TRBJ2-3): GAGVSQSPSNKVTEKGKDVELRCDPISGHTALYWYRQSLGQGLEFLIYFQGNSAPDKSGLPSDRFSAERTGGSVSTLTIQRTQQEDSAVYLCASSSPRTATDTQYFGPGTRLTVL.